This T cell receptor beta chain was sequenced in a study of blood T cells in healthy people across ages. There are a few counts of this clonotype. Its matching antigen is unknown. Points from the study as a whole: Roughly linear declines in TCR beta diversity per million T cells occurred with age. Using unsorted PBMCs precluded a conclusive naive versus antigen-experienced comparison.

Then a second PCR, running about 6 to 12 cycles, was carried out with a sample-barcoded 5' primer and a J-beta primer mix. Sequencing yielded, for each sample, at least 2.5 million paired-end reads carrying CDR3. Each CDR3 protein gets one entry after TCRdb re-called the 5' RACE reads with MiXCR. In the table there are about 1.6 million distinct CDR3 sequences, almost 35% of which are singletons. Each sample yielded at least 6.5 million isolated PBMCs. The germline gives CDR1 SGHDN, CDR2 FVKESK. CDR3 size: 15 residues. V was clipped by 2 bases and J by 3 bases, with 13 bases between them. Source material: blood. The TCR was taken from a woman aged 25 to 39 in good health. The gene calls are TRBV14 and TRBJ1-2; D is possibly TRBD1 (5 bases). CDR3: CASSQYLKGYYGYTF. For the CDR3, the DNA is TGTGCCAGCAGCCAATACCTCAAGGGGTACTATGGCTACACCTTC.